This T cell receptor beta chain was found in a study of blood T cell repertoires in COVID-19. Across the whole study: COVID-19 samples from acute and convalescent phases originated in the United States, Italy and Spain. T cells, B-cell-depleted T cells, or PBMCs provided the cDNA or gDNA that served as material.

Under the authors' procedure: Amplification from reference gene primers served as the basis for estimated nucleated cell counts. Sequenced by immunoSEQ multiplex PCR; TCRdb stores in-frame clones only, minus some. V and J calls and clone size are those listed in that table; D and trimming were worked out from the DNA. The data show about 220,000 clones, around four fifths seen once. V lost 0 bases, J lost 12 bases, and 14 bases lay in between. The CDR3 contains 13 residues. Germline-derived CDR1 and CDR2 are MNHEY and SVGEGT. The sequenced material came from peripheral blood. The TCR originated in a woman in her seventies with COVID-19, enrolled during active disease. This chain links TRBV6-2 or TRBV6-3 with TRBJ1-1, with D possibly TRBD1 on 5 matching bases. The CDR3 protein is CASSYSMTDGSFF. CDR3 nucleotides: TGTGCCAGCAGTTACTCGATGACAGACGGGTCTTTCTTT.